A single sample is the source of the 16 T cell receptor beta chains below, sequenced in a study of regulatory T cells in long-lasting Graves disease (dated by TCRdb to about 2021). The sample's time point label is to be understood as: newly diagnosed GD, antithyroid drugs for less than 3 months. For both TCR sequencing and RNA sequencing, RNA was extracted from PBMCs in TRIzol. Libraries were made using multiplex PCR. The sequencer listed for this sample is Illumina HiSeq 4000. CDR3 regions were amplified by Arm-PCR with iRepertoire HTBI primers to construct TCR beta libraries. The public reads were reanalyzed by TCRdb: fastp trimming at Q25, MiXCR alignment, in-frame beta chains only. When rows share a CDR3 protein, they turn into one entry using the most common DNA and genes. For this sample there are roughly 410,000 distinct CDR3 sequences; about 15% appear just once. About 8% of the sample goes to the ten largest clones.

This sample also belongs to another study, concerning T cells in Graves' hyperthyroidism and ophthalmopathy.

This sample comprised peripheral blood mononuclear cells (PBMCs), obtained at new diagnosis, from a patient treated with antithyroid drugs. The receptors originated from a woman aged 40 to 50 with Graves disease. Donor details come from another sample of the same person, matched by shared clones.

This clonotype was observed many times. This rearrangement joins TRBV28 to TRBJ1-4, with TRBD1 identical over 9 bases. Trimming took 6 bases from V and 5 from J; bases not matched to a gene: 7. This CDR3 spans 15 amino acids. Per germline, CDR1 MDHEN and CDR2 SYDVKM. The CDR3 bases are TGTGCCAGCAGCTCCTCCGGGACAGGGAATGAAAAACTGTTTTTT. Protein sequence: CASSSSGTGNEKLFF.

This clonotype was seen many times. The chain couples TRBV18 to TRBJ1-4, with 7 bases that match TRBD1. V was clipped by 8 bases and J by 6 bases; unmatched bases: 6. The germline V gene encodes CDR1 KGHSH and CDR2 LQKENI. The CDR3 covers 13 residues. The CDR3 reads CASRRGLDEKLFF. DNA of the CDR3: TGTGCCAGCCGAAGGGGGCTGGATGAAAAACTGTTTTTT.

The chain recombines TRBV11-2 with TRBJ2-1; the match to TRBD2 covers 12 bases. After removal of 5 bases from V and 0 bases from J, the junction contained 5 bases not matched to a gene. The germline V gene has CDR1 SGHAT and CDR2 FQNNGV. The CDR3 length is 17 residues. The CDR3, as DNA: TGTGCCAGCAGCCTAACTAGCGGGAGGAGCTCCTACAATGAGCAGTTCTTC. Residues: CASSLTSGRSSYNEQFF.

Many counts were recorded for this clonotype. As DNA, the CDR3 is TGTGCCAGCAGCTTAGACGGACAGGGAGGTCGTGGTGAGCAGTTCTTC. Translation: CASSLDGQGGRGEQFF. The rearrangement joins TRBV7-8 to TRBJ2-1, with 8 bases aligning to TRBD1. The germline V gene encodes CDR1 SGHVS and CDR2 FQNEAQ. Trimming took 1 base from V and 9 from J; bases not matched to a gene: 11. CDR3 length: 16 residues.

This clonotype was seen many times. The V call is TRBV20-1, the J call TRBJ2-7; 12 nucleotides match TRBD2. This CDR3 is built from 14 residues. V gave up 6 bases and J gave up 3 bases; unmatched junction bases: 6. CDR1 and CDR2 (germline): DFQATT, SNEGSKA (reference sequence). The CDR3 here is CSAAMTSGGYEQYF. CDR3 in DNA: TGCAGTGCCGCCATGACTAGCGGGGGCTACGAGCAGTACTTC.

The rearrangement links TRBV12-5 to TRBJ2-3; D uncertain. Germline CDR1 is LGHNT and CDR2 is FRNRAP. The CDR3 is 12 amino acids. Trimming left V 3 bases short and J 6 bases short, with 7 bases between. The CDR3 here is CASGFLWDTQYF. Written as DNA, the CDR3 is TGTGCTAGTGGTTTTTTGTGGGATACGCAGTATTTT.

This clonotype was observed at least ten times. This chain joins TRBV7-9 and TRBJ2-7; D uncertain. This CDR3 spans 12 amino acids. Germline CDR1 is SEHNR and CDR2 is FQNEAQ (reference sequence). V lost 1 base to trimming and J lost 6 bases, with 7 bases between them. CDR3 protein: CASSLGGVEQYF. The CDR3 DNA sequence: TGTGCCAGCAGCTTAGGAGGAGTCGAGCAGTACTTC. The variable domain in full, with the rest retrieved from reference TRBV7-9 and TRBJ2-7, is DTGVSQNPRHKITKRGQNVTFRCDPISEHNRLYWYRQTLGQGPEFLTYFQNEAQLEKSRLLSDRFSAERPKGSFSTLEIQRTEQGDSAMYLCASSLGGVEQYFGPGTRLTVT.

This clonotype was observed at least ten times. The chain combines TRBV6-5 with TRBJ1-5, with TRBD1 identical over 10 bases. Germline values: CDR1 MNHEY, CDR2 SVGAGI. The CDR3 loop spans 16 amino acids. The V and J ends lost 2 bases and 3 bases, in that order; junction bases with no gene match: 4. DNA of the CDR3: TGTGCCAGCAGTTACCCCGGGACAGGGGACAATCAGCCCCAGCATTTT. Protein product: CASSYPGTGDNQPQHF.

This clonotype was seen many times. The chain employs TRBV11-3 and TRBJ2-7; D is possibly TRBD1 or TRBD2 (6 bases each). The V end lost 5 bases, the J end lost 2 bases, and 19 bases lay between the germline ends. From germline, CDR1 is SGHNT and CDR2 YENEEA. This CDR3 contains 16 residues. The CDR3 loop is CASSGTQGRDTYEQYF. CDR3 DNA: TGTGCCAGCAGCGGAACCCAGGGGCGGGACACCTACGAGCAGTACTTC.

There are many counts of this clonotype. The V call is TRBV2, the J call TRBJ1-5; tentatively, D is TRBD1 (5 bases). CDR1 is SNHLY and CDR2 is FYNNEI in the germline V gene. Deletions cut 5 bases from V and 7 bases from J, with 15 bases between. This CDR3 is 14 amino acids long. The CDR3 sequence: CASSYEWGEQPQHF. In DNA form, the CDR3 reads TGTGCCAGCAGTTACGAGTGGGGGGAGCAGCCCCAGCATTTT. Full variable domain (outside the CDR3, taken from reference TRBV2 and TRBJ1-5): EPEVTQTPSHQVTQMGQEVILRCVPISNHLYFYWYRQILGQKVEFLVSFYNNEISEKSEIFDDQFSVERPDGSNFTLKIRSTKLEDSAMYFCASSYEWGEQPQHFGDGTRLSIL.

At least ten counts were recorded for this clonotype. An end of the junction differs from the germline gene, which may be a read error. The CDR3 spells CASSLVAEQFF. CDR3 coding DNA: TGTGCCAGCAGTTTAGTGGCTGAGCAGTTCTTC. The V and J genes are TRBV11-3 and TRBJ2-1, with D uncertain. Germline V gene lookup returns CDR1 SGHNT and CDR2 YENEEA. The CDR3 runs to 11 residues.

This clonotype appeared many times. Written as DNA, the CDR3 is TGTGCCAGCAGCAGAAGCGGGATCAACGAGCAGTACTTC. This encodes CASSRSGINEQYF. The V and J genes are TRBV7-2 and TRBJ2-7; TRBD2 agrees at 7 bases. The CDR3 contains 13 residues. The V segment lost 5 bases and the J segment 5 bases; nucleotides outside the gene matches: 6. Looked up from germline, CDR1 is SGHTA and CDR2 is FQGNSA.

This clonotype was seen at least ten times. The chain combines TRBV29-1 with TRBJ2-1, with TRBD2 as a possible D gene (5 bases). The CDR3 spans 12 residues. The germline gives CDR1 SQVTM, CDR2 ANQGSEA. Deletions cut 8 bases from V and 7 bases from J, with 15 bases between. CDR3 loop: CSTSWERNEQFF. The CDR3 bases are TGCAGCACCTCCTGGGAGAGGAATGAGCAGTTCTTC.

There are many counts of this clonotype. V gene TRBV19 combines with J gene TRBJ2-1; D might be TRBD2 (6 bases). Germline V gene data show CDR1 as LNHDA and CDR2 as SQIVND (reference sequence). This CDR3 spans 15 amino acids. The germline V and J ends were trimmed by 3 bases and 3 bases, with 12 bases remaining between them. The CDR3: CASSMRRELYNEQFF. DNA of the CDR3: TGTGCCAGTAGTATGCGACGGGAGCTCTACAATGAGCAGTTCTTC.

This clonotype was counted many times. J is TRBJ2-6 and V is TRBV11-2; unclear D gene. Per germline, CDR1 SGHAT and CDR2 FQNNGV. This CDR3 has 16 residues. V lost 0 bases and J 2 bases, leaving 8 bases between the germline ends. CDR3 DNA sequence: TGTGCCAGCAGCTTAGATGGGGTGGCTGGGGCCAACGTCCTGACTTTC. This sequence encodes CASSLDGVAGANVLTF.

The chain joins TRBV6-5 to TRBJ2-2; D not resolved. The V gene lost 6 bases and the J gene lost 7 bases, with 9 bases spanning the gap. CDR1 and CDR2 (germline): MNHEY, SVGAGI. This CDR3 contains 12 residues. The CDR3 region has the DNA TGTGCCAGCAGCAACTCGGGCGGGGAGCTGTTTTTT. Translated: CASSNSGGELFF.